A selection of T cell receptor beta chains follows, all from one sample in a study of identical twins. TCRdb re-called the 5' RACE reads with MiXCR, one entry per CDR3 protein. The sample shows around 370,000 distinct CDR3 sequences, about 9% of them seen only once. Sequencing was carried out using naive T cells sorted from blood. These receptors were collected from a woman in her forties or fifties in good health. Both conserved end residues are trimmed from each CDR3. Only some rows state a clone size, as once, few, many or a class for expanded clones.

j_call,clone_size,v_call,cdr3_length,cdr3_aa
TRBJ2-2,once,TRBV27,13,ASRLELLPGGELF
TRBJ1-2,few,TRBV18,14,ASSPPFSRGNYGYT
TRBJ2-3,-,TRBV5-1,12,ASSGETSTDTQY
TRBJ2-1,few,TRBV5-1,12,ASSLQRRDNEQF
TRBJ2-2,many,TRBV7-9,16,ASSPSPTSGYSGGELF
TRBJ1-1,-,TRBV9,13,ASSLEEAGGTEAF
TRBJ2-3,many,TRBV29-1,11,SVTFAATDTQY
TRBJ2-1,many,TRBV12-3/TRBV12-4,10,ASSPTGNEQF
TRBJ2-7,-,TRBV12-3/TRBV12-4,12,ASSWGLHGNEQY
TRBJ1-1,few,TRBV30,11,AWSQGVNTEAF